These T cell receptor beta chains were read from a single sample in a study of Ad26.COV2.S vaccination and SARS-CoV-2 variants. Method: immunoSEQ multiplex PCR; TCRdb's copy keeps in-frame clones and lacks some. The sample has some 330,000 clones, roughly nine tenths seen once; the top ten hold around 5.5%. The material sequenced was peripheral blood, taken in a trial of Ad26.COV2.S vaccine versus placebo. The receptors derive from a person aged 18-60 years who received the Ad26.COV2.S COVID-19 vaccine or a placebo. Both conserved end residues are part of each CDR3. The order of the fields is V gene, D gene, J gene, CDR3 length, clone size, CDR3 protein, CDR3 DNA. The D gene is left open where the match is weak. The size entry is marked missing in some rows and otherwise reads once, few, many or a size class.

v_gene: TRBV6-6; d_gene: TRBD2; j_gene: TRBJ2-1; len: 15; abundance: .; CDR3aa: CASSYEGLAPNEQFF; CDR3nt: TGTGCCAGCAGTTACGAGGGACTAGCGCCCAATGAGCAGTTCTTC
v_gene: TRBV18; d_gene: .; j_gene: TRBJ1-1; len: 14; abundance: .; CDR3aa: CASSPTDVNTEAFF; CDR3nt: TGTGCCAGCTCACCAACCGATGTGAACACTGAAGCTTTCTTT
v_gene: TRBV2; d_gene: .; j_gene: TRBJ1-5; len: 14; abundance: .; CDR3aa: CASSEDPFYQPQHF; CDR3nt: TGTGCCAGCAGTGAAGACCCTTTTTATCAGCCCCAGCATTTT
v_gene: TRBV6-5; d_gene: .; j_gene: TRBJ2-1; len: 12; abundance: .; CDR3aa: CAIGPRGNEQFF; CDR3nt: TGTGCCATCGGGCCCAGAGGCAATGAGCAGTTCTTC
v_gene: TRBV27; d_gene: .; j_gene: TRBJ1-1; len: 13; abundance: .; CDR3aa: CASSLKMNTEAFF; CDR3nt: TGTGCCAGCAGTTTGAAGATGAACACTGAAGCTTTCTTT
v_gene: TRBV7-2; d_gene: TRBD1; j_gene: TRBJ1-5; len: 17; abundance: .; CDR3aa: CASSLGVGTVSNQPQHF; CDR3nt: TGTGCCAGCAGCTTAGGGGTAGGGACAGTTAGCAATCAGCCCCAGCATTTT
v_gene: TRBV30; d_gene: .; j_gene: TRBJ1-2; len: 13; abundance: .; CDR3aa: CAWSDGPSTGYTF; CDR3nt: TGTGCCTGGAGTGACGGACCGAGCACTGGCTACACCTTC
v_gene: TRBV19; d_gene: .; j_gene: TRBJ2-7; len: 13; abundance: .; CDR3aa: CASSAGTPYEQYF; CDR3nt: TGTGCCAGTAGTGCCGGGACCCCCTACGAGCAGTACTTC
v_gene: TRBV13; d_gene: .; j_gene: TRBJ1-1; len: 16; abundance: .; CDR3aa: CASSFWGREVNTEAFF; CDR3nt: TGTGCCAGCAGCTTTTGGGGGCGCGAGGTGAACACTGAAGCTTTCTTT
v_gene: TRBV6-2/TRBV6-3; d_gene: .; j_gene: TRBJ1-6; len: 19; abundance: few; CDR3aa: CASSYSPPQSGRLNSPLHF; CDR3nt: TGTGCCAGCAGTTACTCTCCACCGCAAAGTGGGCGACTGAATTCACCCCTCCACTTT
v_gene: TRBV10-1; d_gene: .; j_gene: TRBJ1-1; len: 16; abundance: few; CDR3aa: CASSDAHASGDTEAFF; CDR3nt: TGCGCCAGCAGTGACGCTCATGCTAGCGGGGACACTGAAGCTTTCTTT
v_gene: TRBV7-6; d_gene: .; j_gene: TRBJ2-1; len: 12; abundance: few; CDR3aa: CASSFGLNEQFF; CDR3nt: TGTGCCAGCAGCTTTGGCCTCAATGAGCAGTTCTTC
v_gene: TRBV2; d_gene: .; j_gene: TRBJ1-1; len: 14; abundance: .; CDR3aa: CASSDGRANTEAFF; CDR3nt: TGTGCCAGCAGTGACGGGCGGGCGAACACTGAAGCTTTCTTT
v_gene: TRBV7-3; d_gene: .; j_gene: TRBJ2-1; len: 11; abundance: .; CDR3aa: CASSLSGEQFF; CDR3nt: TGTGCCAGCAGCCTCTCGGGGGAGCAGTTCTTC
v_gene: TRBV7-9; d_gene: .; j_gene: TRBJ1-1; len: 13; abundance: .; CDR3aa: CASFGLVNTEAFF; CDR3nt: TGTGCCAGCTTTGGGTTGGTGAACACTGAAGCTTTCTTT
v_gene: TRBV7-2; d_gene: .; j_gene: TRBJ1-4; len: 14; abundance: .; CDR3aa: CASSQGGANEKLFF; CDR3nt: TGTGCCAGCAGCCAGGGAGGCGCTAATGAAAAACTGTTTTTT
v_gene: TRBV27; d_gene: TRBD1; j_gene: TRBJ1-2; len: 15; abundance: .; CDR3aa: CASSLGQGPYYGYTF; CDR3nt: TGTGCCAGCAGCTTGGGACAGGGGCCTTACTATGGCTACACCTTC
v_gene: TRBV19; d_gene: TRBD1; j_gene: TRBJ1-2; len: 15; abundance: .; CDR3aa: CASSIEGQGANGYTF; CDR3nt: TGTGCCAGTAGTATAGAAGGTCAGGGGGCGAATGGCTACACCTTC
v_gene: TRBV11-1; d_gene: TRBD1; j_gene: TRBJ1-2; len: 16; abundance: .; CDR3aa: CASSFPGTGGPYGYTF; CDR3nt: TGTGCCAGCAGCTTTCCCGGGACAGGGGGCCCATATGGCTACACCTTC
v_gene: TRBV6-5; d_gene: .; j_gene: TRBJ1-2; len: 14; abundance: .; CDR3aa: CASSYSAGTDGYTF; CDR3nt: TGTGCCAGCAGTTACTCTGCGGGGACGGATGGCTACACCTTC
v_gene: TRBV4-1; d_gene: .; j_gene: TRBJ1-5; len: 13; abundance: .; CDR3aa: CASSQGDGQPQHF; CDR3nt: TGCGCCAGCAGCCAAGGAGATGGTCAGCCCCAGCATTTT
v_gene: TRBV2; d_gene: .; j_gene: TRBJ2-6; len: 12; abundance: .; CDR3aa: CASGAGANVLTF; CDR3nt: TGTGCCAGCGGCGCTGGGGCCAACGTCCTGACTTTC
v_gene: TRBV19; d_gene: .; j_gene: TRBJ1-5; len: 12; abundance: .; CDR3aa: CASSIRTGSPHF; CDR3nt: TGTGCCAGTAGTATCCGCACAGGGAGCCCGCATTTT
v_gene: TRBV27; d_gene: .; j_gene: TRBJ1-1; len: 15; abundance: once; CDR3aa: CASSLLGGMNTEAFF; CDR3nt: TGTGCCAGCAGCCTTCTGGGGGGGATGAACACTGAAGCTTTCTTT